This TCR beta chain was captured in a study of cytomegalovirus exposure and HLA in healthy donors. There are 14 residues in the CDR3. Trimming cost V 5 bases and J 2 bases, with 11 bases left between them. Germline V gene lookup returns CDR1 SGHVS and CDR2 FQNEAQ. The primer mix had 60 Vbeta and 13 Jbeta primers. TCRdb keeps only in-frame clones here, not all; method: immunoSEQ multiplex PCR. The repertoire holds about 190,000 clones, with roughly 87% as singletons. This chain uses TRBV7-8 with TRBJ2-3; D is unclear. The source material was PBMCs. This clonotype originated in a boy between 2 and 15 years old in good health and CMV-seronegative. CDR3 in DNA: TGTGCCAGCAGCAGAGGTGGTCTCACAGATACGCAGTATTTT. It yields the protein CASSRGGLTDTQYF. Combining the CDR3 with reference TRBV7-8 and TRBJ2-3 gives the whole variable domain GAGVSQSPRYKVAKRGQDVALRCDPISGHVSLFWYQQALGQGPEFLTYFQNEAQLDKSGLPSDRFFAERPEGSVSTLKIQRTQQEDSAVYLCASSRGGLTDTQYFGPGTRLTVL.